This T cell receptor (beta chain) came from a study of blood T cell repertoires in COVID-19. For the study at large: Donors in the United States, Italy and Spain gave samples during acute or convalescent COVID-19. From T cells, B-cell-depleted T cells, or PBMCs came the material, which was cDNA or gDNA.

The V gene end was trimmed by 6 bases and the J gene end by 1 base; junction bases not matched to a gene: 11. Germline V lookup: CDR1 LNHDA, CDR2 SQIVND (reference sequence). The length of the CDR3 is 18 residues. Study processing details: Nucleated cell counts were estimated from reference gene primer amplification. TCRdb keeps only in-frame clones here, not all; method: immunoSEQ multiplex PCR. V and J calls and clone size are given by that table; D and trimming were obtained from the DNA. The sample carries about 170,000 clones, 82% recorded once. The chain uses TRBV19 and TRBJ1-5; TRBD1 agrees at 11 bases. Sequenced sample: peripheral blood. The clonotype originates from a woman at least 80 years old with acute or convalescent COVID-19. In nucleotides, the CDR3 is TGTGCCAGTAGGGCATGGACAGGGGGCACGTGGAGCAATCAGCCCCAGCATTTT. This codes for CASRAWTGGTWSNQPQHF.